This is a list of T cell receptor beta chains from one sample in a study of blood T cell repertoires in COVID-19. Libraries were prepared by immunoSEQ multiplex PCR; TCRdb keeps only in-frame clonotypes and omits some of them. The sample consists of hundreds of thousands of clones, approximately 86% of them appearing once. Material for sequencing was PBMCs or T cells enriched from blood (not recorded which). These receptors came from a woman aged 45-65 years who had recovered from COVID-19. Each CDR3 is given with its conserved first and last residue. The D gene is left open where the match is weak. For some rows the clone size is stated as once, few or many, or as a class when expanded; others skip it.

v_gene	j_gene	d_gene	abundance	CDR3nt	CDR3aa
TRBV7-3	TRBJ2-1	NA	NA	TGTGCCAGCAGCTTTTCCCGACTTGATGAGCAGTTCTTC	CASSFSRLDEQFF
TRBV24-1	TRBJ2-3	TRBD1	NA	TGTGCCACCAGTCCAGGGACAGCGAAAACAGATACGCAGTATTTT	CATSPGTAKTDTQYF
TRBV19	TRBJ2-1	TRBD2	NA	TGTGCCAGTAGTATACCACTAGCGGGTGAGCAGTTCTTC	CASSIPLAGEQFF
TRBV6-2/TRBV6-3	TRBJ1-2	NA	NA	TGTGCCAGCAGTCAGGCTAACAGACGGTCTGGCTACACCTTC	CASSQANRRSGYTF
TRBV11-2	TRBJ1-5	TRBD1	NA	TGTGCCAGCAGCACGGACAGGACCCCCAATCAGCCCCAGCATTTT	CASSTDRTPNQPQHF
TRBV6-5	TRBJ2-7	TRBD1	once	TGTGCCAGCAGTCCAGACAGGGGAGCGGGCGAGCAGTACTTC	CASSPDRGAGEQYF
TRBV28	TRBJ2-1	TRBD2	few	TGTGCCAGCAGTCCCCGGGGTAGCGGGAGGGGTGAGCAGTTCTTC	CASSPRGSGRGEQFF
TRBV23-1	TRBJ2-7	NA	NA	TGCGCCAGCAATACCCAGCGGGCCAACTGGCAGTACTTC	CASNTQRANWQYF
TRBV28	TRBJ2-7	NA	NA	TGTGCCAGCAGCCAAACAGCTAACTACGAGCAGTACTTC	CASSQTANYEQYF
TRBV28	TRBJ2-5	TRBD2	NA	TGTGCCAGCAGTTACGGACTAGCGGGCGGAGAGACCCAGTACTTC	CASSYGLAGGETQYF
TRBV6-5	TRBJ1-6	NA	few	TGTGCCAGCAGTTACTCGAGACAGAATTCACCCCTCCACTTT	CASSYSRQNSPLHF
TRBV10-3	TRBJ1-2	TRBD1	NA	TGTGCCATCACCTTGACAGGGGGCGGCGATGGCTACACCTTC	CAITLTGGGDGYTF
TRBV28	TRBJ2-3	TRBD2	NA	TGTGCCAGCAGGGGCGTGGCGGGAGGGCCGGGGACAGATACGCAGTATTTT	CASRGVAGGPGTDTQYF
TRBV6-6	TRBJ2-3	TRBD1	NA	TGTGCCAGCAGTCGACAGGGGTCCAAGAGGACAGATACGCAGTATTTT	CASSRQGSKRTDTQYF
TRBV5-1	TRBJ2-7	TRBD1	NA	TGCGCCAGCAGCTGGGGACAGGGGGCCTACGAGCAGTACTTC	CASSWGQGAYEQYF
TRBV29-1	TRBJ2-2	TRBD2	NA	TGCAGCGCGGGAACCGGACTAGACACCGGGGAGCTGTTTTTT	CSAGTGLDTGELFF
TRBV9	TRBJ1-4	NA	NA	TGTGCCAGCAGCCCCAAGCCCAATAATGAAAAACTGTTTTTT	CASSPKPNNEKLFF
TRBV27	TRBJ2-3	TRBD2	NA	TGTGCCAGCAGTTCCTATAGCGGGAGAGGGACAGATACGCAGTATTTT	CASSSYSGRGTDTQYF
TRBV18	TRBJ2-2	TRBD1	NA	TGTGCCAGCTCACGGGGACAGACGAACACCGGGGAGCTGTTTTTT	CASSRGQTNTGELFF
TRBV11-2	TRBJ2-1	TRBD2	NA	TGTGCCAGCAGCTTAAATTGGGGACTAGCGGGGTACAATGAGCAGTTCTTC	CASSLNWGLAGYNEQFF
TRBV6-2/TRBV6-3	TRBJ2-7	NA	NA	TGTGCCAGCAGTTCTATCCTAATCTACGAGCAGTACTTC	CASSSILIYEQYF
TRBV4-1	TRBJ2-7	TRBD2	NA	TGCGCCAGCAGCCAAGATCGCTCTAGCGGGAGCTGGGAGCAGTACTTC	CASSQDRSSGSWEQYF
TRBV2	TRBJ2-1	TRBD2	NA	TGTGCCAGCTGCTTATGGGCGGGAGAGGGGTGCGAGCAGTTCTTC	CASCLWAGEGCEQFF
TRBV2	TRBJ2-3	TRBD2	NA	TGTGCCAGCAGTGGTACTAGCGGTATTACAGATACGCAGTATTTT	CASSGTSGITDTQYF
TRBV10-3	TRBJ1-2	NA	NA	TGTGCCATCAGTGAGGCGCCTCTAAATGGCTACACCTTC	CAISEAPLNGYTF
TRBV15	TRBJ2-1	NA	NA	TGTGCCACCAGTAAGAGCTCCTACAATGAGCAGTTCTTC	CATSKSSYNEQFF
TRBV12-3/TRBV12-4	TRBJ1-5	TRBD1	NA	TGTGCCAGCGGGGACAGGGGTAATCAGCCCCAGCATTTT	CASGDRGNQPQHF
TRBV4-2	TRBJ2-5	TRBD2	once	TGTGCCAGCAGCCAAGAGCCCGCCCCCCCGGGGTTGGCTAGCGGGAGTCTAGAGACCCAGTACTTC	CASSQEPAPPGLASGSLETQYF
TRBV30	TRBJ2-7	NA	NA	TGTGCCTGGACGACAGTATACGAGCAGTACTTC	CAWTTVYEQYF
TRBV6-1	TRBJ2-7	TRBD2	NA	TGTGCCAGCAGTGAAGGGCCTAGCGGGATCTACGAGCAGTACTTC	CASSEGPSGIYEQYF
TRBV5-1	TRBJ2-1	NA	NA	TGCGCCAGCAGCTTGGGGCTCCGGGGATCCTACAATGAGCAGTTCTTC	CASSLGLRGSYNEQFF